This TCR beta chain was recorded in a study of radiation and T cells in renal cell carcinoma. Study information: Nephrectomy followed 15 Gy stereotactic body radiation by 4 weeks. Notes on the study in general: Pretreatment tumor biopsies were lacking, so baseline clonotypes are unknown.

Time point in this sample: blood 2 weeks post-SBRT. Treatment of the sample: 15 Gy SBRT to primary tumor, nephrectomy 4 weeks later. As regards this clone: Its antigen remains unidentified.

Generated by immunoSEQ multiplex PCR, the TCRdb table keeps only in-frame clones and is missing some. Among 70,000 or so clones listed, around 80% were seen once. Trimming at V came to 4 bases and at J to 2 bases, leaving 4 bases not matched to a gene. Germline V lookup: CDR1 MDHEN, CDR2 SYDVKM. CDR3 length equals 15 residues. The clonotype comes from a man in his sixties with renal cell carcinoma. Material: blood, obtained from a patient whose treatment included radiotherapy and nephrectomy. This chain links TRBV28 with TRBJ2-7, with 11 bases identical to TRBD1. The CDR3 DNA sequence: TGTGCCAGCAGTTCGCCGGGACAGGGGGCCTACGAGCAGTACTTC. The encoded protein is CASSSPGQGAYEQYF.